Sequencing of this T cell receptor (beta chain) was carried out in a study of OX40 agonist ivuxolimab in advanced cancers. On the study more broadly: Intravenous ivuxolimab was administered to patients every 2 weeks at 0.01 to 10 mg/kg. Patients undergoing dose escalation presented with hepatocellular carcinoma, melanoma, renal cell or head and neck cancer. Broader study findings: Expanded clones were, on average, more numerous in CD8+ T cells than in CD4+.

Anyone with autoimmune disease history or systemic immunosuppression was excluded. This clone was seen once. Antigen specificity is unknown. TCRdb's table, derived via immunoSEQ multiplex PCR, lists solely in-frame clones and lacks some. The table shows 77,000 or so clones, with around 85% occurring only once. CDR3 length equals 15 residues. After removal of 5 bases from V and 8 bases from J, the junction contained 15 bases not matched to a gene. Looked up from germline, CDR1 is SQVTM and CDR2 is ANQGSEA. This chain uses TRBV29-1 with TRBJ1-2; 9 bases are a match to TRBD1. Sequences were derived from CD4+ or CD8+ T cells sorted from blood, sampled in a trial of the OX40 agonist ivuxolimab. This receptor was identified in an adult with an advanced solid tumor such as melanoma, head and neck, liver or kidney cancer. The CDR3 nucleotides are TGCAGCGTTTCTCCCTCCGGGACAGGGCGGGAGGGCTACACCTTC. Translation gives CSVSPSGTGREGYTF.